These T cell receptor beta chains were read from a single sample in a study of T cells in Graves' hyperthyroidism and ophthalmopathy. TCRdb re-derived calls from the multiplex PCR reads in MiXCR, one entry per CDR3 protein. The sample has over 650,000 distinct CDR3 sequences; roughly 45% are singletons. The specimen sequenced was peripheral blood or thyroid tissue (not recorded which). The receptors derive from an adult man with Graves' disease, either hyperthyroidism or ophthalmopathy (not recorded which). The CDR3 runs from the conserved cysteine through the conserved F or W. D genes are given only for firm matches. Expanded clones are given a class, and other clones once, few, many or no size at all.

NA	TRBJ2-2	TRBV9	TRBD2	TGTGCCAGCAGCGTAGGGACTAGCGGGAGACCCGGGGAGCTGTTTTTT	CASSVGTSGRPGELFF
few	TRBJ2-7	TRBV25-1	NA	TGTGCCAGCAGTGAAAACCCAGGGATCTACGAGCAGTACTTC	CASSENPGIYEQYF
few	TRBJ1-1	TRBV7-8	NA	TGTGCCAGCAGCTTAGTTTCAGGCCAGCCAAACACTGAAGCTTTCTTT	CASSLVSGQPNTEAFF
few	TRBJ1-1	TRBV7-6	NA	TGTGCCAGCAGCTCAGGGGACGAGGTGGGCACTGAAGCTTTCTTT	CASSSGDEVGTEAFF
many	TRBJ2-5	TRBV29-1	TRBD1	TGCAGCGTTGAAGGACAGGGACAAGAGACCCAGTACTTC	CSVEGQGQETQYF
many	TRBJ1-2	TRBV19	NA	TGTGCCAGTAGTATGGAGGATGGCTACACCTTC	CASSMEDGYTF
NA	TRBJ1-2	TRBV7-6	NA	TGTGCCAGCAGCCAAGCGGTCCCTCAAAACTATGGCTACACCTTC	CASSQAVPQNYGYTF
NA	TRBJ2-7	TRBV7-9	NA	TGTGCCAGCAGCCTAGCGGACAGGAGCGGCTACGAGCAGTACTTC	CASSLADRSGYEQYF
NA	TRBJ1-6	TRBV20-1	NA	TGCAGTGCTGGAGATCATGAATTTTCACCCCTCCACTTT	CSAGDHEFSPLHF
NA	TRBJ1-4	TRBV12-3/TRBV12-4	NA	TGTGCCAGCAGTCCCTACGGAAATAATGAAAAACTGTTTTTT	CASSPYGNNEKLFF
few	TRBJ2-5	TRBV7-9	TRBD2	TGTGCCAGCAGCCCCCCGGGACTAACCCTTGGGGAGACCCAGTACTTC	CASSPPGLTLGETQYF
NA	TRBJ1-5	TRBV19	NA	TGTGCCAGTAGTATACTCGGCGGGCAGTATCAGCCCCAGCATTTT	CASSILGGQYQPQHF
NA	TRBJ1-4	TRBV15	NA	TGTGCCACCAGCAGACGGGTTGGGAAGGGGGAAAAACTGTTTTTT	CATSRRVGKGEKLFF
NA	TRBJ1-4	TRBV2	NA	TGTGCCAGCAGTTTACGAGCCCAGAATGAAAAACTGTTTTTT	CASSLRAQNEKLFF
many	TRBJ1-2	TRBV7-2	NA	TGTGCCAGCAGCGCCGGCTTTGGCGGGGGGGTAGGCTACACCTTC	CASSAGFGGGVGYTF
NA	TRBJ1-4	TRBV7-8	NA	TGTGCCAGCAGCGGGTTTGGGGCTGAAAAACTGTTTTTT	CASSGFGAEKLFF
many	TRBJ1-4	TRBV7-9	NA	TGTGCCAGCAGCTTGGGACGGAGTAATGAAAAACTGTTTTTT	CASSLGRSNEKLFF
NA	TRBJ1-5	TRBV2	TRBD1	TGTGCCAGCGCAGGGGGCGCGGGCAATCAGCCCCAGCATTTT	CASAGGAGNQPQHF
many	TRBJ1-1	TRBV2	NA	TGTGCCAGCAACGGACAGATAGGAACTGAAGCTTTCTTT	CASNGQIGTEAFF
many	TRBJ2-7	TRBV7-2	TRBD2	TGTGCCAGCAGCCGCGGGGGGAGCTCCTACGAGCAGTACTTC	CASSRGGSSYEQYF
NA	TRBJ1-6	TRBV9	NA	TGTGCCAGCTCCGGGGCAGGGGTTAATTCACCCCTCCACTTT	CASSGAGVNSPLHF
many	TRBJ1-2	TRBV29-1	TRBD1	TGCAGCGTCACGGGACAGACTAACTATGGCTACACCTTC	CSVTGQTNYGYTF
many	TRBJ1-6	TRBV7-9	NA	TGTGCCAGCAGCTCCCCTGAAGTGCCGGAGAGGGGAGCCCTCCACTTT	CASSSPEVPERGALHF
NA	TRBJ2-7	TRBV5-1	NA	TGCGCCAGCAGCTTGGCCTCTATGTCCTACGAGCAGTACTTC	CASSLASMSYEQYF
NA	TRBJ1-1	TRBV15	NA	TGTGCCACCAGCAGAGACGACTTGATAGGCACGAACACAGAAGCTTTCTTT	CATSRDDLIGTNTEAFF
many	TRBJ2-5	TRBV5-5	TRBD2	TGTGCCAGCAGCTTGGTAGCGGGGGACCAAGAGACCCAGTACTTC	CASSLVAGDQETQYF
many	TRBJ2-5	TRBV20-1	NA	TGCAGTGCGGAGCGGAGGGAGACCCAGTACTTC	CSAERRETQYF
few	TRBJ1-1	TRBV7-9	TRBD1	TGCGCCAGCAGCTCCCACTCCGGGACAGAAGAAGCTTTCTTT	CASSSHSGTEEAFF
NA	TRBJ1-6	TRBV10-3	TRBD1	TGTGCCATCAATACGGACAGGGATAATTCACCCCTCCACTTT	CAINTDRDNSPLHF
NA	TRBJ1-2	TRBV29-1	TRBD1	TGCAGCCAAGCCGGGACAGCTTATGGCTACACCTTC	CSQAGTAYGYTF
few	TRBJ2-7	TRBV2	NA	TGTGCCAGCAGTGAAAGGTTAGGGGGGCTTCGAGAGCAGTACTTC	CASSERLGGLREQYF
many	TRBJ1-1	TRBV2	TRBD1	TGTGCCAGCAGTGGACAGGGAAGAACTGAAGCTTTCTTT	CASSGQGRTEAFF
NA	TRBJ1-1	TRBV9	TRBD1	TGTGCCAGCAGCGAATGGACAGGACCGAACACTGAAGCTTTCTTT	CASSEWTGPNTEAFF
NA	TRBJ2-7	TRBV19	TRBD2	TGTGCCAGTAGGGCGCCTGGCGGGGGCTCCTACGAGCAGTACTTC	CASRAPGGGSYEQYF
few	TRBJ2-5	TRBV10-3	TRBD1	TGTGCCATCAGGGCCGGGACAGGGACCCAGTACTTC	CAIRAGTGTQYF
many	TRBJ1-1	TRBV24-1	TRBD1	TGTGCCACCAGTGAAGCTGGACAGGGGGCGCACACTGAAGCTTTCTTT	CATSEAGQGAHTEAFF
few	TRBJ1-4	TRBV14	TRBD1	TGTGCCAGCAGCCAACTGGACAGGGTTCGAGAAAAACTGTTTTTT	CASSQLDRVREKLFF
many	TRBJ2-5	TRBV2	NA	TGTGCCAGCACCCGGGACTTACAAGAGACCCAGTACTTC	CASTRDLQETQYF
NA	TRBJ1-4	TRBV5-1	NA	TGCGCCGGCAGCTTGATGGGGTCGGATGAAAAACTGTTTTTT	CAGSLMGSDEKLFF
NA	TRBJ2-7	TRBV19	NA	TGTGCCAGTAGTATGCGAGTAGGGGCCGGAGGCGAGCAGTACTTC	CASSMRVGAGGEQYF
NA	TRBJ2-7	TRBV10-3	TRBD1	TGTGCCATCAGACCTGGGACAGGGTCCTACGAGCAGTACTTC	CAIRPGTGSYEQYF
few	TRBJ1-5	TRBV24-1	NA	TGTGCCACCAAAATCAGGGCGGGTAATCAGCCCCAGCATTTT	CATKIRAGNQPQHF
NA	TRBJ2-7	TRBV29-1	TRBD2	TGCAGCGTTCAAGGAAGGTCTAGCGGGGGGTCCCACTCCTACGAGCAGTACTTC	CSVQGRSSGGSHSYEQYF
few	TRBJ2-7	TRBV7-9	NA	TGTGCCAGCAGCTTCCGACAGGCGAGCCCCTCCTACGAGCAGTACTTC	CASSFRQASPSYEQYF
many	TRBJ1-1	TRBV7-9	NA	TGTGCCAGCAGCTTTGATCTAGGGACACTGAACACTGAAGCTTTCTTT	CASSFDLGTLNTEAFF
few	TRBJ2-7	TRBV5-1	TRBD1	TGCGCCAGCAGCCTGTCACAGGGGTACGAGCAGTACTTC	CASSLSQGYEQYF
once	TRBJ2-3	TRBV5-1	NA	TGCGCCAGCAAGATGGGGTGGGGAGATACGCAGTATTTT	CASKMGWGDTQYF
NA	TRBJ2-3	TRBV20-1	NA	TGCAGTGCTATCCGTACTGGCGGGAGCACAGATACGCAGTATTTT	CSAIRTGGSTDTQYF
NA	TRBJ2-1	TRBV29-1	TRBD2	TGCAGCGTTGGGCTGGGGACTAGTGTTTACAATGAGCAGTTCTTC	CSVGLGTSVYNEQFF
few	TRBJ2-5	TRBV6-5	NA	TGTGCCAGCAGACCTACTAGCCCCGCAGCAACCCAGTACTTC	CASRPTSPAATQYF
NA	TRBJ1-6	TRBV25-1	NA	TGTGCCAGCAGTGCTATTTTTACCGAATCCCCTTCACCCCTCCACTTT	CASSAIFTESPSPLHF
NA	TRBJ2-7	TRBV7-2	NA	TGTGCCAGCAGCGTTGAAGGACAGTCCTACGAGCAGTACTTC	CASSVEGQSYEQYF